The 22 T cell receptor beta chains reported below all come from one sample, sequenced in a study of CD8+ T cells in alopecia areata (dated 2018 in TCRdb). The intended sense of this specimen's time point label: around 4 weeks on oral tofacitinib. The treatment or condition label, as the study defines it: oral pan-JAK inhibitor, 5-10 mg twice daily. The library was built by means of the immunoSEQ multiplex PCR assay. To provide template for TCR sequencing, every sample had RNA extracted and reverse transcribed into cDNA. TCRdb stores this immuneACCESS table with in-frame sequences only. Part of the clones is absent; in the studies checked, under half of the shortfall reflects unresolved V genes, and no reason is known for the rest. Across this sample there are 95,000 to 100,000 clones, with roughly two thirds seen only once. The ten largest clones take up around 15% of the sample. This specimen consisted of CD8+ T cells sorted from blood, obtained at week 4, from a patient treated with tofacitinib. These receptors all stem from a human donor with alopecia areata.

This clone has a single count. This chain's CDR3 is CASSQDLLSEQYF. DNA for the CDR3: TGCGCCAGCAGCCAAGATCTTCTTTCCGAGCAGTACTTC. V gene TRBV4-3 combines with J gene TRBJ2-7; D ambiguous. V was cut by 0 bases and J by 6 bases, with 9 bases left in between. Germline V gene lookup returns CDR1 LGHNA and CDR2 YSLEER. The CDR3 sequence is 13 residues long.

The chain uses TRBV19 and TRBJ2-7; TRBD2 might be the D (5 bases). Trimming stripped 2 bases from V and 0 bases from J, with 11 bases between. Germline CDR1 is LNHDA and CDR2 is SQIVND (reference sequence). The CDR3 loop spans 15 amino acids. The CDR3: CASSISGRTSYEQYF. Written as DNA, the CDR3 is TGTGCCAGTAGTATATCGGGAAGGACCTCCTACGAGCAGTACTTC.

This clone was detected a few times. The CDR3 sequence is CASSSGRATQYF. CDR3 nucleotides: TGTGCCAGCAGCTCCGGGAGGGCGACCCAGTACTTC. The genes are TRBV13 and TRBJ2-5; 8 nucleotides agree with TRBD2. Germline CDR1 PRHDT, CDR2 FYEKMQ (reference sequence). The ends lost 4 bases at V and 7 bases at J; junction bases unmatched: 2. The CDR3 is 12 amino acids.

Only a few counts were recorded for this clone. The rearrangement links TRBV29-1 to TRBJ2-1; D call uncertain. The germline V gene encodes CDR1 SQVTM and CDR2 ANQGSEA. The CDR3 contains 16 residues. V shed 4 bases and J shed 8 bases, with 24 bases lying between them. CDR3 in amino acids: CSVGRQNSGLDDEQFF. Here the CDR3 DNA reads TGCAGCGTTGGCAGGCAGAATTCCGGGCTGGACGATGAGCAGTTCTTC.

This clone has a handful of counts. The rearrangement uses TRBV30 and TRBJ1-1; D uncertain. CDR1 is GTSNPN and CDR2 is SVGIG in the germline V gene (reference sequence). The CDR3 is 12 residues long. Between the trimmed V and J ends, which lost 0 bases and 5 bases, there was a span of 7 bases. The CDR3 region has the DNA TGTGCCTGGAGTGTGCGGGAAACTGAAGCTTTCTTT. This gives the protein CAWSVRETEAFF.

This clone was counted only a few times. This chain links TRBV4-2 with TRBJ1-2; the match to TRBD1 covers 9 bases. The CDR3 is 18 residues long. Germline CDR1 is LGHNA and CDR2 is YNFKEQ. The trim removed 1 base at V and 2 bases at J, leaving 11 bases unmatched. CDR3 amino acids: CASSQARTGEIGNYGYTF. DNA for the CDR3: TGTGCCAGCAGCCAAGCCCGGACAGGGGAAATAGGGAACTATGGCTACACCTTC.

This clone was recorded only once. This chain links TRBV10-3 with TRBJ2-1, with D possibly being TRBD1 (6 bases). V dropped 0 bases and J dropped 11 bases, with 11 bases sitting between them. Germline V lookup: CDR1 ENHRY, CDR2 SYGVKD. This CDR3 has 13 amino acids. The CDR3: CAISESQGRKQFF. The CDR3, as DNA: TGTGCCATCAGTGAGTCGCAGGGGCGGAAGCAGTTCTTC.

The gene calls are TRBV19 and TRBJ2-1; D call uncertain. From germline, CDR1 is LNHDA and CDR2 SQIVND (reference sequence). Trimming took off 9 bases at V and 4 bases at J, with 10 bases between the two ends. The CDR3 totals 12 residues. CDR3 loop: CASRGPYNEQFF. As DNA, the CDR3 is TGTGCCAGCCGAGGACCTTACAATGAGCAGTTCTTC.

This sequence joins TRBV25-1 and TRBJ2-7, with TRBD1 matching over 7 bases. Unmatched junction bases numbered 1, after V lost 8 bases and J lost 0 bases. This CDR3 is 12 amino acids long. CDR1 is MGHDK, CDR2 SYGVNS, per germline. The CDR3 reads CASGDSSYEQYF. Here the CDR3 DNA reads TGTGCCAGCGGGGACAGCTCCTACGAGCAGTACTTC.

This clone was counted only a few times. J is TRBJ2-5 and V is TRBV28; D possibly uses TRBD1 or TRBD2 (5 bases each). The V gene lost 6 bases and the J gene lost 4 bases, with 18 bases spanning the gap. The CDR3 length is 15 residues. Germline values: CDR1 MDHEN, CDR2 SYDVKM. Here the CDR3 reads CASSPRGPVSETQYF. The CDR3 nucleotides read TGTGCCAGCAGCCCCCGGGGACCAGTGTCAGAGACCCAGTACTTC.

V and J are TRBV27 and TRBJ2-7, with D perhaps given as TRBD1 or TRBD2 (5 bases each). V lost 6 bases and J lost 0, with 12 bases in between. This CDR3 has 14 residues. Germline V gene sequence: CDR1 MNHEY, CDR2 SMNVEV (reference sequence). The DNA for the CDR3 is TGTGCCAGCAGGTGGGCAGGGAGCTCCTACGAGCAGTACTTC. Its translation: CASRWAGSSYEQYF.

This clone was seen only a few times. Written as DNA, the CDR3 is TGTGCCAGCGGGGACCCCGGGACAGTCTCTCACGAGCAGTACTTC. This sequence encodes CASGDPGTVSHEQYF. V usage is TRBV27 and J usage is TRBJ2-7, with TRBD1 matching over 7 bases. The V and J ends lost 8 bases and 5 bases, in that order; junction bases with no gene match: 15. This CDR3 region has 15 residues. Germline-derived CDR1 and CDR2 are MNHEY and SMNVEV (reference sequence).

This sequence joins TRBV23-1 and TRBJ1-2, with TRBD1 as a possible D gene (6 bases). TRBV23-1 falls under the ORF class, with uncertain function. The V gene lost 1 base and the J gene lost 2 bases, with 14 bases spanning the gap. This CDR3 spans 16 amino acids. In DNA, the CDR3 is TGCGCCAGCAGTCAATGGGGGGGCCCTTCAAACTATGGCTACACCTTC. Its translation: CASSQWGGPSNYGYTF.

The rearrangement links TRBV5-4 to TRBJ2-3, with D tentatively TRBD2 (5 bases). Germline CDR1 SGHNT, CDR2 YYREEE (reference sequence). The CDR3 is made up of 13 amino acids. V lost 3 bases to trimming and J lost 8 bases, with 13 bases between them. CDR3 DNA sequence: TGTGCCAGCAGCTCGTCTAGCAGCGGTACGCAGTATTTT. It codes for CASSSSSSGTQYF.

Only a few counts were recorded for this clone. V and J are TRBV7-8 and TRBJ1-1, with 9 bases fitting TRBD1. This CDR3 region has 17 residues. The germline gives CDR1 SGHVS, CDR2 FQNEAQ. The V and J ends lost 4 bases and 3 bases, in that order; junction bases with no gene match: 12. The CDR3 spells CASSSTTGTGIYTEAFF. The CDR3 DNA reads TGTGCCAGCAGCTCGACTACCGGGACAGGGATTTACACTGAAGCTTTCTTT.

This clone was observed a single time. CDR3: CASSPGTGMYGYTF. In DNA form, the CDR3 reads TGTGCCAGCAGTCCAGGGACAGGGATGTATGGCTACACCTTC. The chain recombines TRBV27 with TRBJ1-2; 9 bases are a match to TRBD1. The CDR3 covers 14 residues. Looked up from germline, CDR1 is MNHEY and CDR2 is SMNVEV (reference sequence). V dropped 5 bases and J dropped 5; count of bases not matched to a gene: 6.

V and J are TRBV30 and TRBJ2-2, with D uncertain. This CDR3 comprises 12 residues. Germline loops: CDR1 GTSNPN, CDR2 SVGIG (reference sequence). V shed 1 base and J shed 8 bases, with 8 bases lying between them. The CDR3 region has the DNA TGTGCCTGGAGTGGGGCTGGGGGGGAGCTGTTTTTT. This codes for CAWSGAGGELFF.

This clone was seen a few times. This chain connects TRBV2 to TRBJ2-7; possibly TRBD2 for D (5 bases). This CDR3 has 10 amino acids. With 4 bases removed from V and 7 bases from J, the gap between germline ends came to 5 bases. CDR1 and CDR2 (germline): SNHLY, FYNNEI. This CDR3 is CASSGREQYF. In DNA, the CDR3 is TGTGCCAGCAGTGGGAGGGAGCAGTACTTC.

This chain connects TRBV29-1 to TRBJ2-3; no definite D call. Germline-derived CDR1 and CDR2 are SQVTM and ANQGSEA. This CDR3 has 16 amino acids. Trimming removed 2 bases at V and 0 bases at J, with 15 bases between. CDR3 in amino acids: CSVEPDAGSSTDTQYF. The CDR3 DNA reads TGCAGCGTTGAACCTGACGCTGGGTCTAGCACAGATACGCAGTATTTT.

The genes are TRBV9 and TRBJ2-1; 9 bases are shared with TRBD1. The V gene's germline CDR1 is SGDLS and CDR2 YYNGEE. The length of the CDR3 is 16 residues. The J segment lost 6 bases and the V segment lost 2 bases, leaving 9 bases of the junction unmatched. This CDR3 is CASSVQPGQGSNEQFF. CDR3 DNA: TGTGCCAGCAGCGTGCAACCGGGACAGGGATCCAATGAGCAGTTCTTC.

V gene TRBV20-1 combines with J gene TRBJ2-1; D call uncertain. V lost 0 bases and J 9 bases, leaving 6 bases between the germline ends. CDR1 is DFQATT, CDR2 SNEGSKA, per germline (reference sequence). There are 11 residues in the CDR3. As DNA, the CDR3 is TGCAGTGCTAGAGATAGGAGTGAGCAGTTCTTC. Translated, it gives CSARDRSEQFF.

Only a few counts were recorded for this clone. V and J are TRBV6-4 and TRBJ2-7; 8 bases align to TRBD1. This CDR3 region has 15 residues. In germline, CDR1 is MRHNA, CDR2 SNTAGT. The V gene end was trimmed by 6 bases and the J gene end by 2 bases; junction bases not matched to a gene: 9. The CDR3: CASRDPIRGPYEQYF. In DNA form, the CDR3 reads TGTGCCAGCAGGGACCCTATCAGGGGGCCCTACGAGCAGTACTTC.